Shown below are 10 T cell receptor beta chains from a single sample sequenced in a study of cytomegalovirus exposure and HLA in healthy donors. The PCR employed 60 Vbeta primers together with 13 Jbeta primers. Assay: immunoSEQ multiplex PCR; the TCRdb copy retains only in-frame clones and omits some. This sample has around 120,000 clones, with about 80% found just once. Sequencing used PBMCs. Receptors were obtained from a female donor in good health and CMV-seropositive.

A remark on this clone: The junction does not match germline at one end; this may be a read error. The chain uses TRBV7-9 and TRBJ2-5; 8 bases are a match to TRBD2. Germline CDR1 and CDR2: SEHNR and FQNEAQ (reference sequence). This CDR3 is 15 amino acids long. The CDR3 DNA follows: TGTTCCAGCAGCTACATCGGGGGGGCTGGGGAGACCCAGTACTTC. It specifies CSSSYIGGAGETQYF.

This chain links TRBV6-5 with TRBJ1-3, with 7 nucleotides matching TRBD1. The germline CDR1 and CDR2 sequences are MNHEY and SVGAGI. The J segment lost 1 base and the V segment lost 8 bases, leaving 8 bases of the junction unmatched. CDR3 length equals 15 residues. The CDR3 reads CASALDRASGNTIYF. CDR3 bases: TGTGCCAGCGCACTAGACAGGGCGTCTGGAAACACCATATATTTT.

This sequence joins TRBV30 and TRBJ2-3; 14 bases agree with TRBD2. Germline V gene data show CDR1 as GTSNPN and CDR2 as SVGIG (reference sequence). The CDR3 consists of 15 residues. V trimming: 2 bases; J trimming: 4 bases; junction bases outside the gene matches: 2. As DNA, the CDR3 is TGTGCCTGGAGTTTGGGACTAGCGGGGGCAGATACGCAGTATTTT. Translation gives CAWSLGLAGADTQYF.

The rearrangement joins TRBV7-6 to TRBJ2-7; 8 bases match TRBD1. The germline V gene has CDR1 SGHVS and CDR2 FNYEAQ. This CDR3 region has 15 residues. With V trimmed by 6 bases and J by 6 bases, 13 bases remained unmatched. This CDR3 reads CASSEQGVGGSEQYF. The CDR3 region has the DNA TGTGCCAGCAGTGAACAGGGGGTCGGGGGTTCCGAGCAGTACTTC.

This clone was recorded a few times. The J gene is TRBJ1-2, the V gene TRBV5-1; D may be TRBD1 (6 bases). The germline gives CDR1 SGHRS, CDR2 YFSETQ. V dropped 4 bases and J dropped 5 bases, with 27 bases sitting between them. This CDR3 contains 18 residues. The CDR3 spells CASSAKQGIGGRGYGYTF. The CDR3 DNA is TGCGCCAGCAGCGCGAAGCAAGGGATAGGGGGAAGGGGTTATGGCTACACCTTC. Using reference TRBV5-1 and TRBJ1-2 for the parts outside the CDR3, the full variable domain is KAGVTQTPRYLIKTRGQQVTLSCSPISGHRSVSWYQQTPGQGLQFLFEYFSETQRNKGNFPGRFSGRQFSNSRSEMNVSTLELGDSALYLCASSAKQGIGGRGYGYTFGSGTRLTVV.

This chain joins TRBV5-6 and TRBJ2-7, with TRBD2 identical over 13 bases. CDR1 is SGHDT and CDR2 is YYEEEE in the germline V gene. The V gene end was trimmed by 4 bases and the J gene end by 3 bases; junction bases not matched to a gene: 7. The CDR3 contains 16 residues. The CDR3 sequence is CASSRTSGGALYEQYF. The CDR3 nucleotides are TGTGCCAGCAGCAGGACTAGCGGGGGAGCTCTCTACGAGCAGTACTTC.

The chain links TRBV19 to TRBJ1-1, with TRBD1 identical over 7 bases. Germline trimming cut 6 bases from V and 6 bases from J; bases unmatched to any gene: 4. The CDR3 is 12 amino acids. Per germline, CDR1 LNHDA and CDR2 SQIVND (reference sequence). As DNA, the CDR3 is TGTGCCAGTAGCGGACAGGCCCCTGAAGCTTTCTTT. This codes for CASSGQAPEAFF. Supplemented by reference TRBV19 and TRBJ1-1, the full variable domain reads DGGITQSPKYLFRKEGQNVTLSCEQNLNHDAMYWYRQDPGQGLRLIYYSQIVNDFQKGDIAEGYSVSREKKESFPLTVTSAQKNPTAFYLCASSGQAPEAFFGQGTRLTVV.

On this clone: Mismatch with germline at one junction end may stem from a read error. The V and J genes are TRBV19 and TRBJ2-3, with D possibly matching TRBD2 (5 bases). The CDR3 consists of 17 residues. The germline CDR1 and CDR2 sequences are LNHDA and SQIVND (reference sequence). The CDR3 DNA follows: TGTGCCAGCAGTACCGGGATAAGGCCCATGTTCACAGATACGCAGTATTTT. Its translation is CASSTGIRPMFTDTQYF.

This clone was detected only once. The genes are TRBV5-1 and TRBJ1-1; 7 nucleotides agree with TRBD1. The germline V gene has CDR1 SGHRS and CDR2 YFSETQ. This CDR3 comprises 14 residues. Germline trimming cut 2 bases from V and 5 bases from J; bases unmatched to any gene: 6. This chain's CDR3 is CASSFGQAQTEAFF. The CDR3 DNA reads TGCGCCAGCAGCTTCGGACAGGCTCAGACTGAAGCTTTCTTT.

V usage is TRBV18 and J usage is TRBJ1-1; perhaps TRBD1 as D (5 bases). This CDR3 is built from 18 residues. With 1 base removed from V and 0 bases from J, the gap between germline ends came to 18 bases. From germline, CDR1 is KGHSH and CDR2 LQKENI. The CDR3 DNA follows: TGTGCCAGCTCACCACAGGGGAGCGGGGGTTCGATGAACACTGAAGCTTTCTTT. Its protein is CASSPQGSGGSMNTEAFF.